These 27 T cell receptor beta chains share one sample of origin, sequenced in a study of cytomegalovirus exposure and HLA in healthy donors. Both 60 Vbeta primers and 13 Jbeta primers went into the PCR. Repertoires were generated with immunoSEQ multiplex PCR, while TCRdb's copy carries only in-frame clones and drops some. The sample includes approximately 53,000 clones, over 60% of them seen just once. Sequencing was done on a sample of PBMCs. The receptors here all came from a young man in good health and CMV-seropositive.

This clone was seen a few times. The gene calls are TRBV27 and TRBJ2-3, with TRBD1 matching over 9 bases. CDR1 and CDR2 from the germline V gene are MNHEY and SMNVEV (reference sequence). The CDR3 totals 15 residues. With V trimmed by 4 bases and J by 2 bases, 4 bases remained unmatched. DNA of the CDR3: TGTGCCAGCAGTTCGGGGACAGGGCACACAGATACGCAGTATTTT. Translating it yields CASSSGTGHTDTQYF.

The chain employs TRBV27 and TRBJ2-1; 11 bases align to TRBD2. Per the germline V gene, CDR1 is MNHEY and CDR2 is SMNVEV (reference sequence). CDR3 length equals 16 residues. After removal of 5 bases from V and 7 bases from J, the junction contained 10 bases not matched to a gene. The CDR3 is CASSAPASGGLNEQFF. DNA for the CDR3: TGTGCCAGCAGTGCGCCGGCTAGCGGGGGGTTAAATGAGCAGTTCTTC.

CDR3 nucleotide sequence: TGTGCCAGCAGTTTCGGCGTAGGGGTCATGAACACTGAAGCTTTCTTT. Protein product: CASSFGVGVMNTEAFF. This rearrangement joins TRBV27 to TRBJ1-1, with D possibly matching TRBD1 (5 bases). Germline loops: CDR1 MNHEY, CDR2 SMNVEV (reference sequence). Trimming pared 3 bases from V and 0 bases from J, leaving 14 bases between. CDR3 length: 16 amino acids.

The V and J genes are TRBV5-1 and TRBJ1-1; TRBD1 aligns across 7 bases. The germline V gene encodes CDR1 SGHRS and CDR2 YFSETQ. The V and J ends lost 4 bases and 3 bases, in that order; junction bases with no gene match: 12. The length of the CDR3 is 16 residues. CDR3 DNA sequence: TGCGCCAGCAGCCCTCGCGAGGGGGCAGCCGACACTGAAGCTTTCTTT. It is translated as CASSPREGAADTEAFF.

V and J are TRBV4-2 and TRBJ1-1; D uncertain. The CDR3 length is 18 residues. Germline CDR1 and CDR2: LGHNA and YNFKEQ. V lost 3 bases, J lost 0 bases, and 20 bases lay in between. The CDR3 spells CASSHFGTQRNMNTEAFF. CDR3 DNA sequence: TGTGCCAGCAGCCACTTTGGTACACAGAGAAACATGAACACTGAAGCTTTCTTT.

The chain recombines TRBV10-1 with TRBJ1-2; 8 nucleotides align to TRBD1. This CDR3 has 11 residues. The germline gives CDR1 WNHNN, CDR2 SYGVQD (reference sequence). In DNA, the CDR3 is TGCGCTTCACAGGGGGATGATGGCTACACCTTC. Amino acid sequence: CASQGDDGYTF.

This chain joins TRBV27 and TRBJ1-6; D gene ambiguous. Germline values: CDR1 MNHEY, CDR2 SMNVEV (reference sequence). The ends were cut back, 5 bases at V and 10 bases at J, with 15 bases in the middle. The CDR3 is 14 residues long. CDR3 in DNA: TGTGCCAGCAGTCCCCTAGGGCCGGGATCACCCCTCCACTTT. Its translation is CASSPLGPGSPLHF.

In nucleotides, the CDR3 is TGTGCCAGCACTAGCGAGGGAGAGACCCAGTACTTC. Translating it yields CASTSEGETQYF. V gene TRBV27 combines with J gene TRBJ2-5, with D possibly matching TRBD2 (6 bases). The CDR3 spans 12 residues. CDR1 is MNHEY and CDR2 is SMNVEV in the germline V gene (reference sequence). The V gene lost 7 bases and the J gene lost 4 bases, with 10 bases spanning the gap.

This rearrangement joins TRBV5-1 to TRBJ2-1; no clear D. The germline CDR1 and CDR2 sequences are SGHRS and YFSETQ. The V gene lost 0 bases and the J gene lost 0 bases, with 19 bases spanning the gap. This CDR3 region has 19 residues. In DNA form, the CDR3 reads TGCGCCAGCAGCTTGGGCCCCGTGTGGGCAGACCCCTCCTACAATGAGCAGTTCTTC. Translated: CASSLGPVWADPSYNEQFF.

There are a few counts of this clone. The CDR3 sequence is CASSIRTGTGEAFF. CDR3 coding DNA: TGTGCCAGTAGTATCCGGACAGGGACGGGTGAAGCTTTCTTT. The V call is TRBV19, the J call TRBJ1-1; the match to TRBD1 covers 8 bases. Trimming removed 3 bases from V and 7 bases from J; junction bases left unmatched: 7. The CDR3 loop spans 14 amino acids. The germline V gene encodes CDR1 LNHDA and CDR2 SQIVND (reference sequence).

The chain employs TRBV27 and TRBJ1-2; 7 nucleotides match TRBD1. There are 16 residues in the CDR3. With V trimmed by 1 base and J by 2 bases, 7 bases remained unmatched. Per germline, CDR1 MNHEY and CDR2 SMNVEV (reference sequence). The CDR3 DNA is TGTGCCAGCAGTTTATTCGGTCCACAGGGGAACTATGGCTACACCTTC. As protein: CASSLFGPQGNYGYTF.

The chain recombines TRBV6-5 with TRBJ1-2, with D perhaps TRBD1 (6 bases). The CDR3 is 16 residues long. The germline gives CDR1 MNHEY, CDR2 SVGAGI. V was cut by 2 bases and J by 7 bases, with 20 bases left in between. This chain's CDR3 is CASSYEATGPRSGYTF. CDR3 nucleotides: TGTGCCAGCAGTTACGAGGCGACAGGACCAAGGTCTGGCTACACCTTC.

The V call is TRBV7-7, the J call TRBJ2-7, with 7 bases identical to TRBD2. CDR3 length: 15 residues. The germline V gene encodes CDR1 SSHAT and CDR2 FNYEAQ (reference sequence). Losses at the gene ends were 1 base for V and 4 bases for J; bases not matched to a gene: 7. This CDR3 is CASSLGRGDKYEQYF. Here the CDR3 DNA reads TGTGCCAGCAGCTTAGGTCGGGGGGATAAGTACGAGCAGTACTTC.

This chain links TRBV11-1 with TRBJ1-1; tentative D call: TRBD1 (5 bases). CDR3 length equals 15 residues. V was trimmed by 5 bases and J by 5 bases, leaving 18 bases between them. From germline, CDR1 is SGHAT and CDR2 FQDESV (reference sequence). The CDR3 loop reads CASSAEGGAWTEAFF. CDR3 bases: TGTGCCAGCAGCGCGGAGGGCGGGGCTTGGACTGAAGCTTTCTTT.

V and J are TRBV5-1 and TRBJ2-5, with 10 bases that match TRBD1. The end of the DNA aligns better with TRBJ2-7, so the J call may be wrong. The CDR3 sequence is 16 residues long. CDR1 is SGHRS, CDR2 YFSETQ, per germline. The CDR3 DNA reads TGCGCCAGCAGCTTAGTACGGGACAGGGGCTCCTACGAGCAGTACTTC. It specifies CASSLVRDRGSYEQYF.

The rearrangement uses TRBV4-2 and TRBJ2-1; 7 nucleotides match TRBD1. The CDR3 sequence is 14 residues long. CDR1 and CDR2 from the germline V gene are LGHNA and YNFKEQ. V trimming: 1 base; J trimming: 7 bases; junction bases outside the gene matches: 4. The CDR3 loop is CASSQVGTENEQFF. For the CDR3, the DNA is TGTGCCAGCAGCCAAGTTGGGACAGAAAATGAGCAGTTCTTC.

The chain uses TRBV27 and TRBJ2-6, with D possibly TRBD2 on 5 matching bases. The CDR3 has 14 amino acids. The V end was cut by 6 bases, the J end by 0 bases, with 6 bases between. Germline CDR1 reads MNHEY; CDR2 reads SMNVEV (reference sequence). CDR3 DNA: TGTGCCAGCAGCGGACTCTCTGGGGCCAACGTCCTGACTTTC. As protein: CASSGLSGANVLTF.

This clone was observed a single time. The J gene is TRBJ1-5, the V gene TRBV21-1; the DNA was not compared with TRBD1, the D call given in the table. TRBV21-1 is listed as a pseudogene. This CDR3 is 19 amino acids long. The CDR3: CASSKIWAEGKYSNQPQHF. The CDR3 DNA is TGTGCCAGCAGCAAAATCTGGGCAGAAGGCAAATATAGCAATCAGCCCCAGCATTTT.

The chain employs TRBV5-1 and TRBJ1-1, with 7 bases lining up with TRBD1. From germline, CDR1 is SGHRS and CDR2 YFSETQ. The junction had 14 bases not matched to a gene; V was cut back by 2 bases and J by 10 bases. This CDR3 region has 15 residues. CDR3 region: CASSFFGRDSLVAFF. The CDR3 DNA reads as TGCGCCAGCAGCTTCTTTGGTCGGGACAGCTTGGTAGCTTTCTTT.

This chain connects TRBV2 to TRBJ2-1; TRBD1 matches at 10 bases. After removal of 8 bases from V and 7 bases from J, the junction contained 11 bases not matched to a gene. Germline V CDR1 and CDR2: SNHLY, FYNNEI. The CDR3 runs to 15 residues. The chain's CDR3 is CASAPEDRGRNEQFF. CDR3 bases: TGTGCCAGCGCCCCCGAGGACAGGGGGAGGAATGAGCAGTTCTTC.

The chain has TRBV7-8 and TRBJ1-2; perhaps TRBD1 as D (6 bases). Germline V lookup: CDR1 SGHVS, CDR2 FQNEAQ. The V end was cut by 8 bases, the J end by 4 bases, with 11 bases between. The CDR3 totals 12 residues. The CDR3 coding sequence is TGTGCCAGCGCAACAGGGTCCTATGGCTACACCTTC. As protein: CASATGSYGYTF.

The J gene is TRBJ1-5, the V gene TRBV5-5; D is perhaps TRBD1 (6 bases). Germline V gene sequence: CDR1 SGHKS, CDR2 YYEKEE (reference sequence). The CDR3 spans 17 residues. Trimming shortened V by 0 bases and J by 2 bases, and 15 bases separated the two germline ends. The DNA of the CDR3 is TGTGCCAGCAGCTTGGACAGGGAGTTTGTGGGCAATCAGCCCCAGCATTTT. It encodes CASSLDREFVGNQPQHF.

This clone has just one count. The chain combines TRBV9 with TRBJ1-4, with TRBD1 matching over 9 bases. Germline V gene sequence: CDR1 SGDLS, CDR2 YYNGEE. Unmatched junction bases numbered 16, after V lost 4 bases and J lost 6 bases. There are 18 residues in the CDR3. Here the CDR3 DNA reads TGTGCCAGCAGCCCAGGGACAGGGAGGACGAGGGACGATGAAAAACTGTTTTTT. This gives the protein CASSPGTGRTRDDEKLFF.

This sequence joins TRBV28 and TRBJ1-1; no definite D call. Looked up from germline, CDR1 is MDHEN and CDR2 is SYDVKM. V shed 6 bases and J shed 1 base, with 9 bases lying between them. CDR3 size: 13 residues. CDR3 sequence reads: CASSHSPNTEAFF. CDR3 sequence (DNA): TGTGCCAGCAGCCACAGCCCGAACACTGAAGCTTTCTTT. The variable domain in full, completed from reference TRBV28 and TRBJ1-1, reads DVKVTQSSRYLVKRTGEKVFLECVQDMDHENMFWYRQDPGLGLRLIYFSYDVKMKEKGDIPEGYSVSREKKERFSLILESASTNQTSMYLCASSHSPNTEAFFGQGTRLTVV.

The chain links TRBV7-9 to TRBJ2-3; D not certain. This CDR3 has 14 amino acids. CDR1 is SEHNR, CDR2 FQNEAQ, per germline (reference sequence). Between the trimmed V and J ends, which lost 1 base and 8 bases, there was a span of 13 bases. CDR3 sequence: CASSLGPPPGTQYF. In nucleotides, the CDR3 is TGTGCCAGCAGCTTAGGGCCTCCACCTGGTACGCAGTATTTT.

The chain carries TRBV7-9 and TRBJ1-2; no reliable D call. V lost 2 bases and J 8 bases, leaving 6 bases between the germline ends. The V gene's germline CDR1 is SEHNR and CDR2 FQNEAQ (reference sequence). This CDR3 is 11 amino acids long. The CDR3 bases are TGTGCCAGCAGCTTAATGGGCGGCTACACCTTC. This encodes CASSLMGGYTF.

This chain joins TRBV30 and TRBJ1-1; D is unresolved. With 1 base removed from V and 0 bases from J, the gap between germline ends came to 15 bases. CDR1 is GTSNPN, CDR2 SVGIG, per germline (reference sequence). The CDR3 loop spans 16 amino acids. The CDR3, as DNA: TGTGCCTGGAGTGATTTGGGAGACCCCTTGAACACTGAAGCTTTCTTT. Its protein product is CAWSDLGDPLNTEAFF.